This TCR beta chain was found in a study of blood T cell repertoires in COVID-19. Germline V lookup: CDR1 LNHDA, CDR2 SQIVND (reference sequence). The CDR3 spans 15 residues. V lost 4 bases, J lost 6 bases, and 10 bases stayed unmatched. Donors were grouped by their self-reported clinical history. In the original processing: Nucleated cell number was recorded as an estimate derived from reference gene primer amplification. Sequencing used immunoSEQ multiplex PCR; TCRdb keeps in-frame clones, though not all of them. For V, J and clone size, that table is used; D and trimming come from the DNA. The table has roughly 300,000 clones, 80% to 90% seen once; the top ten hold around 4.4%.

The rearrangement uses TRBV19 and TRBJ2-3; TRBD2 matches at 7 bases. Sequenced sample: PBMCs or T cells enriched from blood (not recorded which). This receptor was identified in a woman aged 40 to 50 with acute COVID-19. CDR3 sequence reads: CASSRWGGAADTQYF. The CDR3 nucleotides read TGTGCCAGTAGTAGGTGGGGAGGGGCAGCGGATACGCAGTATTTT.